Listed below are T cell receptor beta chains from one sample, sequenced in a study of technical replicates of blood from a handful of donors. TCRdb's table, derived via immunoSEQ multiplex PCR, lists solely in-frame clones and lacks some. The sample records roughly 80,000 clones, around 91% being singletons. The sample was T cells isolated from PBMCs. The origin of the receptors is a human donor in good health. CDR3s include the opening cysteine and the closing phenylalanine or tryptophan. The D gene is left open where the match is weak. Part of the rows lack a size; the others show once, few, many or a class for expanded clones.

CDR3: CASSVGNRDSGPQHF
DNA: TGTGCCAGCAGCGTAGGTAACAGGGACAGTGGGCCCCAGCATTTT
V: TRBV9
size: NA
J: TRBJ1-5
D: TRBD1

CDR3: CASSIEGAQYNEKLFF
DNA: TGTGCCAGTAGTATTGAGGGGGCACAGTATAATGAAAAACTGTTTTTT
V: TRBV19
size: NA
J: TRBJ1-4
D: TRBD1

CDR3: CASSLGQGAREQYF
DNA: TGTGCCAGCAGCTTAGGACAGGGGGCTCGGGAGCAGTACTTC
V: TRBV13
size: NA
J: TRBJ2-7
D: TRBD1

CDR3: CASSPRLKGSGRADNEQFF
DNA: TGTGCCAGCAGCCCGAGACTCAAAGGGAGCGGGAGGGCGGACAATGAGCAGTTCTTC
V: TRBV7-9
size: NA
J: TRBJ2-1
D: TRBD2

CDR3: CASLSGPRTDTQYF
DNA: TGTGCCAGCCTCAGCGGACCCCGCACAGATACGCAGTATTTT
V: TRBV2
size: NA
J: TRBJ2-3
D: NA

CDR3: CASSRWTGYEQYF
DNA: TGTGCCAGCAGCCGTTGGACTGGTTACGAGCAGTACTTC
V: TRBV7-2
size: few
J: TRBJ2-7
D: NA

CDR3: CASSLLLAGEATGELFF
DNA: TGTGCCAGCAGCCTGCTTTTAGCGGGAGAGGCCACCGGGGAGCTGTTTTTT
V: TRBV4-2
size: NA
J: TRBJ2-2
D: TRBD2

CDR3: CASSVRAGAYEQYF
DNA: TGTGCCAGCAGTGTGCGAGCGGGAGCCTACGAGCAGTACTTC
V: TRBV2
size: NA
J: TRBJ2-7
D: TRBD2

CDR3: CASSESRQGDEKLFF
DNA: TGCGCCAGCAGTGAGTCGCGTCAGGGGGATGAAAAACTGTTTTTT
V: TRBV10-2
size: NA
J: TRBJ1-4
D: TRBD1

CDR3: CASKTGGTDTQYF
DNA: TGTGCCAGCAAGACAGGGGGCACAGATACGCAGTATTTT
V: TRBV2
size: NA
J: TRBJ2-3
D: TRBD1

CDR3: CASKGGSSYNEQFF
DNA: TGTGCCAGCAAGGGCGGGAGCTCCTACAATGAGCAGTTCTTC
V: TRBV9
size: NA
J: TRBJ2-1
D: TRBD2

CDR3: CASSYSPGLAGVGKFF
DNA: TGTGCCAGCAGTTACTCACCGGGACTAGCGGGAGTCGGGAAGTTCTTC
V: TRBV6-5
size: once
J: TRBJ2-1
D: TRBD2

CDR3: CASSLPTGAGGNTIYF
DNA: TGTGCCAGCAGCTTGCCCACAGGGGCAGGGGGAAACACCATATATTTT
V: TRBV5-4
size: NA
J: TRBJ1-3
D: TRBD1

CDR3: CATSSRTSGSYEQYF
DNA: TGTGCCACCAGCTCTCGGACTAGCGGGAGCTACGAGCAGTACTTC
V: TRBV15
size: NA
J: TRBJ2-7
D: TRBD2

CDR3: CASSLSGRVTYEQYF
DNA: TGTGCCAGCAGTTTATCGGGCAGAGTTACCTACGAGCAGTACTTC
V: TRBV27
size: few
J: TRBJ2-7
D: NA

CDR3: CASSLGANYGYTF
DNA: TGTGCCAGCAGCCTGGGGGCGAACTATGGCTACACCTTC
V: TRBV28
size: NA
J: TRBJ1-2
D: NA

CDR3: CASSLGGRDRRINQPQHF
DNA: TGTGCCAGCAGCTTGGGGGGTCGAGACAGGCGGATCAATCAGCCCCAGCATTTT
V: TRBV5-6
size: NA
J: TRBJ1-5
D: NA